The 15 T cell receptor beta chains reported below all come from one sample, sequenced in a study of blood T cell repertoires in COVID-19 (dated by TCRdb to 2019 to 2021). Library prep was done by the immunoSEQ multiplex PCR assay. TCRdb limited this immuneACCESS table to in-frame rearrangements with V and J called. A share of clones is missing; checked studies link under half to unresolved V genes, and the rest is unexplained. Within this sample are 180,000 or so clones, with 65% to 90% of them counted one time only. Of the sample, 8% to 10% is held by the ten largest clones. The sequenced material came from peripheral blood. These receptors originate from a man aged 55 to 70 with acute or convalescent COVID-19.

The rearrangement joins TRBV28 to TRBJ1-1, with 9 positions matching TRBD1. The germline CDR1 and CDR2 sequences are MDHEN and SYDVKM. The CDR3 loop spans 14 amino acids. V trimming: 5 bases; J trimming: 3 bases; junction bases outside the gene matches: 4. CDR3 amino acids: CASSPGTGHTEAFF. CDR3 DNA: TGTGCCAGCAGTCCCGGGACAGGGCACACTGAAGCTTTCTTT.

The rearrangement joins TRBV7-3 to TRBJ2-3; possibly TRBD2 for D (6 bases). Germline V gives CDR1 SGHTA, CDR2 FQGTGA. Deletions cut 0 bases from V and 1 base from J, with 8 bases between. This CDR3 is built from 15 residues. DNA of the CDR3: TGTGCCAGCAGCTTAACTAGCGGACGCACAGATACGCAGTATTTT. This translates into CASSLTSGRTDTQYF.

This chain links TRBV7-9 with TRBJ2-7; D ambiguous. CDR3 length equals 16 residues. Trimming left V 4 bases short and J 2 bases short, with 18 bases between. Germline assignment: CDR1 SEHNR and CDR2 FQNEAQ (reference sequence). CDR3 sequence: CASSSPYSVPPYEQYF. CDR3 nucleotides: TGTGCCAGCAGCTCCCCCTATTCCGTCCCCCCCTACGAGCAGTACTTC.

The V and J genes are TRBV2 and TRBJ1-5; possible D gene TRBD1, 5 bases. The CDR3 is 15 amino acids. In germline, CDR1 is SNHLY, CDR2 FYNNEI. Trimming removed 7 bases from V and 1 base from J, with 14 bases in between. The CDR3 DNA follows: TGTGCCAGCAACCAAGGGGCCAGGAGCAATCAGCCCCAGCATTTT. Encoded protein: CASNQGARSNQPQHF.

This CDR3 reads CASSQPQTGVANEKLFF. The DNA for the CDR3 is TGTGCCAGCTCACAACCCCAGACAGGGGTGGCTAATGAAAAACTGTTTTTT. The V and J genes are TRBV18 and TRBJ1-4; 8 bases line up with TRBD1. Germline V CDR1 and CDR2: KGHSH, LQKENI. Trimming at V came to 4 bases and at J to 3 bases, leaving 10 bases not matched to a gene. The CDR3 runs 17 residues.

The DNA for the CDR3 is TGCAGTGCGGGGACAGGGGTAACTTTCTTT. Translating it yields CSAGTGVTFF. The gene calls are TRBV20-1 and TRBJ1-1; the match to TRBD1 covers 10 bases. The J segment lost 12 bases and the V segment lost 6 bases, leaving 4 bases of the junction unmatched. The CDR3 sequence is 10 residues long. Looked up from germline, CDR1 is DFQATT and CDR2 is SNEGSKA (reference sequence).

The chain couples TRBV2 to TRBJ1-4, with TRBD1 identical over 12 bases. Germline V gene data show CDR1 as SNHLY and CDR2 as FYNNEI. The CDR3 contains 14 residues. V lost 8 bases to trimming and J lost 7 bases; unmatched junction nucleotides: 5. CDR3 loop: CASERDRGREKLFF. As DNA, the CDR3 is TGTGCCAGCGAAAGGGACAGGGGGCGTGAAAAACTGTTTTTT.

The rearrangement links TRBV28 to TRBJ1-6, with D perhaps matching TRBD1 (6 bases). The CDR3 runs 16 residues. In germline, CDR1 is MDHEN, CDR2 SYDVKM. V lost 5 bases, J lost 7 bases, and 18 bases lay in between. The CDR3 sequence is CASSLPSWTANSPLHF. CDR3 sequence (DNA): TGTGCCAGCAGTCTCCCGTCCTGGACAGCGAATTCACCCCTCCACTTT.

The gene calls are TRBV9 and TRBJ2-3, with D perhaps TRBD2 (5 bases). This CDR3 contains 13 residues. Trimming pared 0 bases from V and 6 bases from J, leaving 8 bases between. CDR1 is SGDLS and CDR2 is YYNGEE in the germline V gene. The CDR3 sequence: CASSVERTDTQYF. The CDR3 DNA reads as TGTGCCAGCAGCGTAGAGAGGACTGATACGCAGTATTTT.

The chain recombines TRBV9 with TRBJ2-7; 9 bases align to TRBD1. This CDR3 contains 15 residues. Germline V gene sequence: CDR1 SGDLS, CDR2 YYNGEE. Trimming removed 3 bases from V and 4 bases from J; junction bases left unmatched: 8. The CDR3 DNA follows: TGTGCCAGCAGCGCGGGACAGGGAGTTCGATACGAGCAGTACTTC. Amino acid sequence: CASSAGQGVRYEQYF.

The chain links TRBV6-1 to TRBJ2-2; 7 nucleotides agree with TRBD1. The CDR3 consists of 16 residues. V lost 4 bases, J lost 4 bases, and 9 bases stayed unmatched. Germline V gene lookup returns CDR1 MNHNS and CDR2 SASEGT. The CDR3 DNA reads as TGTGCCAGCAGTGCTTTCCGGGGACAGCTCACCGGGGAGCTGTTTTTT. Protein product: CASSAFRGQLTGELFF.

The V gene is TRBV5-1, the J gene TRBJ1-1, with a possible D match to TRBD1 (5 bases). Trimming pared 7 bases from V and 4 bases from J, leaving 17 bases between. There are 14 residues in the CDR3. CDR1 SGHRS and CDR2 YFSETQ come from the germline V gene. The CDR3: CASSPGGAGTEAFF. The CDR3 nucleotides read TGCGCCAGCTCACCGGGTGGGGCCGGCACTGAAGCTTTCTTT.

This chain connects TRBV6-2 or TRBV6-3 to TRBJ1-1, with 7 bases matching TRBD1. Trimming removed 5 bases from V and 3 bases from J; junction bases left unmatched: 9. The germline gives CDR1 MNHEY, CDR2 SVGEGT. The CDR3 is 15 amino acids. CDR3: CASSPGQIYYTEAFF. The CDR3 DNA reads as TGTGCCAGCAGTCCGGGACAGATATATTACACTGAAGCTTTCTTT.

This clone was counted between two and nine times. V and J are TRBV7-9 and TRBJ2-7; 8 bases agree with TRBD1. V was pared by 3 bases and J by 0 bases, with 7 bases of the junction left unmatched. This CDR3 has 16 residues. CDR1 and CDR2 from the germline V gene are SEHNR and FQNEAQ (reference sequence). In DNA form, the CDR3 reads TGTGCCAGCAGCTTTTCCCGGACAGGGAGCTCCTACGAGCAGTACTTC. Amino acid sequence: CASSFSRTGSSYEQYF. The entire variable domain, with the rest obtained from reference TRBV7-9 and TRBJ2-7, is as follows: DTGVSQNPRHKITKRGQNVTFRCDPISEHNRLYWYRQTLGQGPEFLTYFQNEAQLEKSRLLSDRFSAERPKGSFSTLEIQRTEQGDSAMYLCASSFSRTGSSYEQYFGPGTRLTVT.

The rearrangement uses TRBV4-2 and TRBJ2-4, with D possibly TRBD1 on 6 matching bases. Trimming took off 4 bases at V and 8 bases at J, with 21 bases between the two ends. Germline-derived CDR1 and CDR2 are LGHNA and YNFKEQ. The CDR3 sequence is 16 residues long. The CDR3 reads CASSPQPGHLMDIQYF. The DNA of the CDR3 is TGTGCCAGCAGCCCCCAACCGGGACACTTAATGGACATTCAGTACTTC.